This T cell receptor (beta chain) comes out of a study of T cells in Graves' hyperthyroidism and ophthalmopathy (dated 2019 in TCRdb). With respect to the entire study: Peripheral blood samples were taken at initial diagnosis, before any treatment was given. A discovery cohort of about 100 patients, fewer than 50 with Graves' ophthalmopathy and 55 to 60 with stable Graves' hyperthyroidism, was used to find distinguishing TCR V-J signatures. An independent validation cohort of 18 to 20 hyperthyroidism patients and approximately 17 patients who later progressed to ophthalmopathy tested prospective prediction of ophthalmopathy. For training and testing, the 100 patients in the discovery cohort were randomly divided in a 7:3 ratio. In several Graves' hyperthyroidism patients, the study also compared T-cell repertoires from thyroid tissue with T-cell repertoires from blood. After blood sampling, hyperthyroidism patients were treated with methimazole at a starting dose of 30 mg daily, and ophthalmopathy patients were treated with high-dose intravenous methylprednisolone. According to the paper, TCR Vbeta CDR3 sequencing was carried out on about 140 peripheral blood samples, which came from under 50 ophthalmopathy, fewer than 80 hyperthyroidism and 17 progressor patients.

The investigation overall reported the following: Ophthalmopathy was separated from stable hyperthyroidism by a 13 V-J signature model, with around 88% sensitivity and roughly 81% specificity obtained in cross-validation and 80%/75% obtained in testing. No statistical method was used to fix the sample size in advance, and group allocation was not hidden from the investigators. During validation, the model predicted progression to ophthalmopathy a median of about 5.9 months ahead of onset, with roughly 65% sensitivity and 72.22% specificity. Blood samples also contained most of the expanded thyroid clonotypes (frequency above 0.001), which suggests that blood repertoires may reflect thyroid immune responses.

Moderately to severely active disease, a Clinical Activity Score of at least 3, a NOSPECS grade of at least 4, and a duration under 3 months were present in ophthalmopathy patients. The study excluded patients with uncontrolled infections, other autoimmune diseases, pregnancy or lactation. Diagnoses relied on clinical symptoms, serum thyroxine and TRAb, thyroid ultrasound and orbital computed tomography. PBMCs were separated from roughly 10 ml of fresh peripheral blood using Ficoll-Paque density gradient centrifugation. Total RNA was extracted with Trizol reagent, and quality was checked on an Agilent 2100 Bioanalyzer. Details on this clonotype: Its target antigen remains unknown. No much larger clone exists at a distance of one base, and base qualities are not known.

TCR beta CDR3 regions were amplified from RNA transcripts. For the first round of RT-PCR on the TCR CDR3, the HTBI primer set was used together with the Qiagen OneStep RT-PCR kit. The libraries were constructed in a second round of multiplex PCR and then size-selected and purified. Sequencing of the libraries was done on an Illumina HiSeq2000 using paired-end 100 bp reads. The original methods were these. SOAPnuke was used to process the raw data, with reads discarded if the reads contained adapters or uncalled bases, had a mean Phred below 15, or lacked an exact constant-primer or identifier match. High-quality paired reads were merged using COPE v1.2.5, and each unique nucleotide sequence was defined as a clonotype. MiTCR v1.1 was used to align clonotypes to the IMGT TRBV, TRBD and TRBJ reference segments. The analysis included only V-J combinations with a frequency above 0.0001, which together covered around 99% of the repertoires. The TCS score was defined as the ratio of F50 (clonal expansion) to E x V (chaos), calculated using BLOSUM62-based TCRdist between CDR3 peptides within each V-J. Welch's t-statistics and random forest reduced roughly 530 V-J features to 13, which were used in a naive Bayes classifier (R e1071). TCRdb handled the public reads itself, with Q25 trimming in fastp and clone calling in MiXCR, and kept productive beta chains. Records with the same CDR3 protein are collapsed into one entry carrying the most frequent genes and DNA. TCRdb's processing, not the study's, gives the V and J calls here. The sample has fewer than 450,000 distinct CDR3 sequences on record, more than 13% of them singletons. 25% to 30% of the sample comes from the top ten.

Per the germline V gene, SGHRS is the CDR1 and YFSETQ is the CDR2. V loses 3 bases at its end and J loses 2 bases; junction bases beyond the gene matches: 8. From cysteine to phenylalanine, the CDR3 is 16 amino acids long. Only CDR3 DNA is held: 48 bases, read in frame from base 1. Sequenced: blood. The rearrangement combines TRBV5-1 with TRBJ2-3; 8 junctional bases match TRBD2. The sequence derives from a man in his fifties with Graves' ophthalmopathy. The CDR3 has the sequence CASSSPGLGNTDTQYF. The sequenced DNA: TGCGCCAGCAGCTCTCCGGGACTAGGGAACACAGATACGCAGTATTTT.